This record concerns one TCR beta chain sequence. This entry is derived from a study of blood T cell repertoires in COVID-19. Using immunoSEQ multiplex PCR, the repertoire was profiled, and TCRdb retains in-frame clones only, with some absent. The sample contains about 260,000 clones, about nine tenths of which appear only once. The CDR3 has 12 residues. The V gene end was trimmed by 8 bases and the J gene end by 6 bases; junction bases not matched to a gene: 3. Germline CDR1 and CDR2: LGHNT and FRNRAP. The TCR was taken from a woman aged 25 to 39 with COVID-19, enrolled during active disease. V and J are TRBV12-5 and TRBJ1-2, with 10 bases fitting TRBD1. Sequenced material: peripheral blood. The CDR3 DNA reads TGTGCTAGTTGGGGGACAGGGGATGGCTACACCTTC. It specifies CASWGTGDGYTF. The whole variable domain, filled in from reference TRBV12-5 and TRBJ1-2, reads DARVTQTPRHKVTEMGQEVTMRCQPILGHNTVFWYRQTMMQGLELLAYFRNRAPLDDSGMPKDRFSAEMPDATLATLKIQPSEPRDSAVYFCASWGTGDGYTFGSGTRLTVV.